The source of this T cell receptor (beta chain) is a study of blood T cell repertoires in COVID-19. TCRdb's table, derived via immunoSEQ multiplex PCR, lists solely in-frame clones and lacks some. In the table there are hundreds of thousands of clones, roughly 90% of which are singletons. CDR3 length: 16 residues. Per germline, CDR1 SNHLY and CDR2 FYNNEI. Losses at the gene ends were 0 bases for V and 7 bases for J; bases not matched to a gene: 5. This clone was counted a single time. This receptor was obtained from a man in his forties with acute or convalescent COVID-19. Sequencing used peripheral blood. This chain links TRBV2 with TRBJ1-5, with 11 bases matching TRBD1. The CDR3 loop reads CASSEARGTGGQPQHF. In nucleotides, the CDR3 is TGTGCCAGCAGTGAAGCTAGAGGGACAGGGGGACAGCCCCAGCATTTT.